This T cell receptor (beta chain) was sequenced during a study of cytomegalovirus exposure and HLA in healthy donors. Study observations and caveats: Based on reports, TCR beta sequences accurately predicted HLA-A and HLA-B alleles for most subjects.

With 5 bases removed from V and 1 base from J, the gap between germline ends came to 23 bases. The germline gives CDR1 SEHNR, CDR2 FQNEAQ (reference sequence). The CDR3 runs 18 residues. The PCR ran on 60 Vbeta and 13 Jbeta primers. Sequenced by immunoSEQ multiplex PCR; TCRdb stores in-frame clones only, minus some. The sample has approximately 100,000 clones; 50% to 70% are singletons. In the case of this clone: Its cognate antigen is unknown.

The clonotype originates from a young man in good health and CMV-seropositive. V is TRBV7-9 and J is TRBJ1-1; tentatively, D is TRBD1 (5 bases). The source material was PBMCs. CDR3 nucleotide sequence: TGTGCCAGCAGCCGTGGGGGACTTCAGGGTCGTGGGAACACTGAAGCTTTCTTT. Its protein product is CASSRGGLQGRGNTEAFF.